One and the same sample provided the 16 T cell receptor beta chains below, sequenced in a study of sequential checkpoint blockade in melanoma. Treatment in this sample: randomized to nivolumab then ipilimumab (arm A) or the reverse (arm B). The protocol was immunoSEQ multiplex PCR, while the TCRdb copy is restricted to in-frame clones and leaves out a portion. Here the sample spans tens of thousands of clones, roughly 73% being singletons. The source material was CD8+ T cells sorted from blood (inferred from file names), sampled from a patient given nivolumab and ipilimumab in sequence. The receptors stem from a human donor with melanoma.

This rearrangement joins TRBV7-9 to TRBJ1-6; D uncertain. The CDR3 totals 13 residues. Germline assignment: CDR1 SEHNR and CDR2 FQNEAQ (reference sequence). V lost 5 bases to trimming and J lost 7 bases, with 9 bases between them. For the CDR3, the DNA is TGTGCCAGCAGCCCCGGGAAGAATTCACCCCTCCACTTT. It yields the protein CASSPGKNSPLHF.

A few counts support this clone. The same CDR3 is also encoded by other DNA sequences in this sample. The CDR3 sequence: CASSVVGGRTEAFF. The CDR3 DNA sequence: TGTGCCAGCAGCGTAGTCGGGGGAAGGACTGAAGCTTTCTTT. The chain links TRBV9 to TRBJ1-1; D perhaps matches TRBD1 (5 bases). The V end lost 0 bases, the J end lost 5 bases, and 11 bases lay between the germline ends. The germline CDR1 and CDR2 sequences are SGDLS and YYNGEE. The CDR3 is made up of 14 amino acids. The full variable domain, in which reference TRBV9 and TRBJ1-1 provide the parts outside the CDR3, is DSGVTQTPKHLITATGQRVTLRCSPRSGDLSVYWYQQSLDQGLQFLIQYYNGEERAKGNILERFSAQQFPDLHSELNLSSLELGDSALYFCASSVVGGRTEAFFGQGTRLTVV.

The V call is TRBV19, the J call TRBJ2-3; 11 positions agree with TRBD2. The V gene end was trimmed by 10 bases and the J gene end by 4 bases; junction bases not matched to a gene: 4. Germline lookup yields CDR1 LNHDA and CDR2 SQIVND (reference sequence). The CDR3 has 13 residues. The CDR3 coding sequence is TGTGCCACTCTAGCGGGAGGCTCAGATACGCAGTATTTT. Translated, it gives CATLAGGSDTQYF.

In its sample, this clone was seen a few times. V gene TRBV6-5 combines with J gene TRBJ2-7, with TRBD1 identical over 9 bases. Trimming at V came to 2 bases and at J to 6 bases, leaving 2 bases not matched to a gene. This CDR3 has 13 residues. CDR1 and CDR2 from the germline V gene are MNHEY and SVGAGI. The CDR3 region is CASSYTTGGEQYF. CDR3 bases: TGTGCCAGCAGTTACACGACAGGGGGCGAGCAGTACTTC.

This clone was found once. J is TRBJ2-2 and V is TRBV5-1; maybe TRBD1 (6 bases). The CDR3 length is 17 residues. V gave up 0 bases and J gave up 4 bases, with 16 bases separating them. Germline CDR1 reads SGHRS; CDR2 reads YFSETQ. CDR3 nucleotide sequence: TGCGCCAGCAGCTTGGCCGTTACGGGACATCTCACCGGGGAGCTGTTTTTT. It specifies CASSLAVTGHLTGELFF.

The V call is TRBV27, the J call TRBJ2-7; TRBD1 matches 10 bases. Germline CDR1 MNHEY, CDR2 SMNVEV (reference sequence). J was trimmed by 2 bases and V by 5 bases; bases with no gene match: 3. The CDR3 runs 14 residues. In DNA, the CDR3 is TGTGCCAGCAGTCTGGGACAGGGGACCTACGAGCAGTACTTC. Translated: CASSLGQGTYEQYF.

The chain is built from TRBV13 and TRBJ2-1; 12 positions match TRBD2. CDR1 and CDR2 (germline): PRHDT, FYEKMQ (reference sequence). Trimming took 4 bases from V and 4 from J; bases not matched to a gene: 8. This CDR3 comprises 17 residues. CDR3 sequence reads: CASSSEELAGGYNEQFF. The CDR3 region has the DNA TGTGCCAGCAGCTCCGAGGAACTAGCGGGGGGTTACAATGAGCAGTTCTTC.

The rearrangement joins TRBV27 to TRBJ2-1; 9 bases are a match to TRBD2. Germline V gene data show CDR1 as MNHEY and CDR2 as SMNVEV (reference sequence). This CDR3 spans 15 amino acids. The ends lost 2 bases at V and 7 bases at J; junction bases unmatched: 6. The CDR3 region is CASSLGLAGTNEQFF. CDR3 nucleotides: TGTGCCAGCAGTTTAGGTCTAGCGGGAACGAATGAGCAGTTCTTC.

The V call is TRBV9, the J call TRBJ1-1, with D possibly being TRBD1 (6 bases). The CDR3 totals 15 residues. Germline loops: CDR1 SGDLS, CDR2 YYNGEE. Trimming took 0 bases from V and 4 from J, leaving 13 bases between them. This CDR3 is CASSVGTGLGTEAFF. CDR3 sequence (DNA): TGTGCCAGCAGCGTAGGAACAGGGTTGGGCACTGAAGCTTTCTTT.

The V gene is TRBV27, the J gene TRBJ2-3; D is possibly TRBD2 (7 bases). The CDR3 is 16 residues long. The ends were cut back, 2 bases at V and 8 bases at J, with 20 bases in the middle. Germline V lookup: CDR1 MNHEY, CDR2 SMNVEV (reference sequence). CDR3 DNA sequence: TGTGCCAGCAGTTTAAGAGGGGGGAGGGCCGGTAGTACGCAGTATTTT. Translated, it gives CASSLRGGRAGSTQYF.

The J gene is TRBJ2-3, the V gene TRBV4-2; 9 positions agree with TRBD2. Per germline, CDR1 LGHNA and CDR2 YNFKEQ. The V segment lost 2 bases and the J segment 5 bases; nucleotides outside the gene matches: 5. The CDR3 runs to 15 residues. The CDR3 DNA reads TGTGCCAGCAGCCAACTGCGGGGGGGCGGAGATACGCAGTATTTT. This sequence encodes CASSQLRGGGDTQYF.

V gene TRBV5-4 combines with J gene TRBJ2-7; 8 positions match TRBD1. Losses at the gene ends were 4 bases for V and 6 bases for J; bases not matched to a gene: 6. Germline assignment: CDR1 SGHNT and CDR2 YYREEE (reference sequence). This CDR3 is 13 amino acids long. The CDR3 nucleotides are TGTGCCAGCAGCGGTGAGACAGGGGCCGAGCAGTACTTC. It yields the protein CASSGETGAEQYF.

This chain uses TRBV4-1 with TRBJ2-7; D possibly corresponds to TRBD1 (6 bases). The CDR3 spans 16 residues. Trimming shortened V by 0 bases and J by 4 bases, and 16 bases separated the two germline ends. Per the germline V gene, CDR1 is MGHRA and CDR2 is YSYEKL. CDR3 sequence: CASSQETGSVLYEQYF. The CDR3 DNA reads TGCGCCAGCAGCCAAGAGACAGGTAGTGTCCTTTACGAGCAGTACTTC.

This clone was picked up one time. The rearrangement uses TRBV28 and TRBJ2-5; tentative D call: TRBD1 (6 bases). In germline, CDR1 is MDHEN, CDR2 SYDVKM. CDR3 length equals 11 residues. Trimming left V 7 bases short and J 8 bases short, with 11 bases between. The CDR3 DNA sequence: TGTGCCAGCATCCTACAGGGAACCCAGTACTTC. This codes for CASILQGTQYF.

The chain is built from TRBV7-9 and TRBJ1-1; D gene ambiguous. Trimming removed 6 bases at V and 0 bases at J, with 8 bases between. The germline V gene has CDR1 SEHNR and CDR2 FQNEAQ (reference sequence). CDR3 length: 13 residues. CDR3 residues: CASRTGLNTEAFF. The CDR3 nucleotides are TGTGCCAGCAGGACGGGTCTGAACACTGAAGCTTTCTTT.

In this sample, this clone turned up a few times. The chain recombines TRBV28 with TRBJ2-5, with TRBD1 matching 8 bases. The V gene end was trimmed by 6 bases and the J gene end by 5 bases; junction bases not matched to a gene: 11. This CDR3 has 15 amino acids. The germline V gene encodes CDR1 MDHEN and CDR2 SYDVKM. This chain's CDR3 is CASRPNDRGRETQYF. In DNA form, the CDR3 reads TGTGCCAGCAGACCTAACGACAGGGGCAGGGAGACCCAGTACTTC. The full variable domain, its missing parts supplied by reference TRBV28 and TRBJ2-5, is DVKVTQSSRYLVKRTGEKVFLECVQDMDHENMFWYRQDPGLGLRLIYFSYDVKMKEKGDIPEGYSVSREKKERFSLILESASTNQTSMYLCASRPNDRGRETQYFGPGTRLLVL.